This T cell receptor (beta chain) is from a study of T cell changes during pregnancy in multiple sclerosis. Generated by immunoSEQ multiplex PCR, the TCRdb table keeps only in-frame clones and is missing some. The sample holds 34,000 or so clones, more than 75% seen once. With 2 bases removed from V and 1 base from J, the gap between germline ends came to 6 bases. Germline loops: CDR1 LGHNA, CDR2 YSLEER. The CDR3 extends over 14 amino acids. The sample here was peripheral blood, taken in the second trimester of pregnancy. The chain joins TRBV4-3 to TRBJ1-5; D gene unclear. The source of this sequence is a female donor in good health, enrolled as a control in a pregnancy study. The CDR3 is CASSQTVSNQPQHF. For the CDR3, the DNA is TGCGCCAGCAGCCAAACAGTCAGCAATCAGCCCCAGCATTTT.